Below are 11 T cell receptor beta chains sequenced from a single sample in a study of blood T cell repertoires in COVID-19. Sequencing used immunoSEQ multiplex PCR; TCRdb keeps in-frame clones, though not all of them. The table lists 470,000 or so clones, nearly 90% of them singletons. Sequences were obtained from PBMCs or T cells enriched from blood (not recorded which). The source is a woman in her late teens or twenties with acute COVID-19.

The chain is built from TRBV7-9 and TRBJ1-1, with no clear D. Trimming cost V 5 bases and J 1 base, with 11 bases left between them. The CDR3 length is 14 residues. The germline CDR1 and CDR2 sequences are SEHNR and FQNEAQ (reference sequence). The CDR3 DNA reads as TGTGCCAGCAGCCAATACTCAGGGAACACTGAAGCTTTCTTT. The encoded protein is CASSQYSGNTEAFF. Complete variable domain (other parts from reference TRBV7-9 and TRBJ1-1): DTGVSQNPRHKITKRGQNVTFRCDPISEHNRLYWYRQTLGQGPEFLTYFQNEAQLEKSRLLSDRFSAERPKGSFSTLEIQRTEQGDSAMYLCASSQYSGNTEAFFGQGTRLTVV.

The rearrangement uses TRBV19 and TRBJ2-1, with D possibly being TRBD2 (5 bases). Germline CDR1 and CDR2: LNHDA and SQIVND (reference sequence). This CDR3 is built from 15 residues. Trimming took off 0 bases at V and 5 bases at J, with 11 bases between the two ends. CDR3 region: CASSIDPAEHNEQFF. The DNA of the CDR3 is TGTGCCAGTAGTATAGATCCAGCGGAGCACAATGAGCAGTTCTTC.

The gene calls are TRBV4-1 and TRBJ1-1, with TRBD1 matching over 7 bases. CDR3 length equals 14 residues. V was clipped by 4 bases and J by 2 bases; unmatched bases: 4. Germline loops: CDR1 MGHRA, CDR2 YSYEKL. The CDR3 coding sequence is TGCGCCAGCAGCCTTGGGACAGCTAACACTGAAGCTTTCTTT. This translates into CASSLGTANTEAFF.

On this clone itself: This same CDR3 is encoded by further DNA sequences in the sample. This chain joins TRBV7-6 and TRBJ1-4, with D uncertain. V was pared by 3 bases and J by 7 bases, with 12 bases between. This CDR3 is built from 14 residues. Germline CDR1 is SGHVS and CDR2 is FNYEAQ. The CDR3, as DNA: TGTGCCAGCAGCTTGGGTCAAGGGAGTGAAAAACTGTTTTTT. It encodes CASSLGQGSEKLFF.

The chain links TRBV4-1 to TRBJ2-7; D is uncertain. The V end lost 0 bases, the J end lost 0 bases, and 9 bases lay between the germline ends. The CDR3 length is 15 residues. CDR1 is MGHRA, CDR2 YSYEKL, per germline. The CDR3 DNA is TGCGCCAGCAGCCAAGACGACCGAGGCTCCTACGAGCAGTACTTC. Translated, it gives CASSQDDRGSYEQYF.

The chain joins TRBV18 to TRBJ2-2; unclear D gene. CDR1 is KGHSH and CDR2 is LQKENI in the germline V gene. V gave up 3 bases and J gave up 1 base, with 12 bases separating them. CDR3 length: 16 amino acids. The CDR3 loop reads CASSPVPRLNTGELFF. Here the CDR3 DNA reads TGTGCCAGCTCACCTGTCCCGCGGCTGAACACCGGGGAGCTGTTTTTT.

The CDR3 sequence is CASTEQGYYGYTF. CDR3 sequence (DNA): TGTGCCAGCACTGAACAGGGGTACTATGGCTACACCTTC. The chain joins TRBV28 to TRBJ1-2, with 7 bases matching TRBD1. This CDR3 is 13 amino acids long. Germline values: CDR1 MDHEN, CDR2 SYDVKM. Losses at the gene ends were 7 bases for V and 3 bases for J; bases not matched to a gene: 5.

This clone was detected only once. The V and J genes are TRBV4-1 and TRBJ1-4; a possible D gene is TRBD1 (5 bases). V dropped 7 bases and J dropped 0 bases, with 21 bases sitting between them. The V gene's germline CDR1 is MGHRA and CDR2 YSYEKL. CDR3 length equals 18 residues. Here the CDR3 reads CASTAKMNQGTTNEKLFF. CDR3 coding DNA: TGCGCCAGCACCGCCAAGATGAATCAGGGCACAACTAATGAAAAACTGTTTTTT.

CDR3 sequence reads: CASSPDRDAAFF. DNA for the CDR3: TGTGCCAGCTCACCCGACAGGGATGCAGCTTTCTTT. The chain is built from TRBV18 and TRBJ1-1, with 7 bases matching TRBD1. In germline, CDR1 is KGHSH, CDR2 LQKENI. CDR3 length equals 12 residues. The junction had 5 bases not matched to a gene; V was cut back by 3 bases and J by 10 bases.

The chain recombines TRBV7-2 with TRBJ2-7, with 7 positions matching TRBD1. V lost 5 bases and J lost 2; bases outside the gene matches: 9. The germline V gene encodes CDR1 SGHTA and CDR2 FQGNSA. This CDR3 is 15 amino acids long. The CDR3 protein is CASSLRDRETYEQYF. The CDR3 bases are TGTGCCAGCAGCCTCCGGGACAGAGAAACCTACGAGCAGTACTTC. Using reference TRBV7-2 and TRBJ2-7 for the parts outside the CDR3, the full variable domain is GAGVSQSPSNKVTEKGKDVELRCDPISGHTALYWYRQSLGQGLEFLIYFQGNSAPDKSGLPSDRFSAERTGGSVSTLTIQRTQQEDSAVYLCASSLRDRETYEQYFGPGTRLTVT.

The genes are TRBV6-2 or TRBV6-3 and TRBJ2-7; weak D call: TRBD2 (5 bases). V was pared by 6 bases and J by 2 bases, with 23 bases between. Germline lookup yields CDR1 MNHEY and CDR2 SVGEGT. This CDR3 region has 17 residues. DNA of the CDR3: TGTGCCAGCAGCCATCGCGACTTCGGGATCGGGGCCTACGAGCAGTACTTC. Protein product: CASSHRDFGIGAYEQYF.